This T cell receptor beta chain was sequenced in a study of cytomegalovirus exposure and HLA in healthy donors. Study-wide results and caveats: Association of a missense DCLRE1C variant with TCR beta V- and J-gene trimming was reported in a later analysis. Apart from CMV serostatus, no immune exposure information was available.

CDR3 length: 15 residues. V lost 3 bases and J lost 1; bases outside the gene matches: 5. Germline-derived CDR1 and CDR2 are MNHEY and SMNVEV (reference sequence). Vbeta (60) and Jbeta (13) primers were used in the PCR. Profiled with immunoSEQ multiplex PCR; TCRdb holds only in-frame clones, not every one. Altogether 200,000 to 250,000 clones are present, approximately 83% being singletons, with the ten largest covering just over 1.4%. A note on this clone: Its antigen is unknown.

The source is a girl aged 10-17 years in good health and CMV-seronegative. The chain combines TRBV27 with TRBJ1-1; TRBD1 aligns across 7 bases. The sequenced sample was PBMCs. CDR3 loop: CASSFRRGENTEAFF. CDR3 in DNA: TGTGCCAGCAGTTTCCGCAGGGGGGAGAACACTGAAGCTTTCTTT.